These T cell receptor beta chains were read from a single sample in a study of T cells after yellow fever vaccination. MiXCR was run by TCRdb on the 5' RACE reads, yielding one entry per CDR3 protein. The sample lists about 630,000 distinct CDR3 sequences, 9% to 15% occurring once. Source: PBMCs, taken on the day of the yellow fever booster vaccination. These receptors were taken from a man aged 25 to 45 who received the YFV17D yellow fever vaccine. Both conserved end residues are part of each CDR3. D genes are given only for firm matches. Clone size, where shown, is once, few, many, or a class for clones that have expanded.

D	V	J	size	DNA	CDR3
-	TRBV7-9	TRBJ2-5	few	TGTGCCAGCAGCTTTTACGTCGGGACGGGACAAGAGACCCAGTACTTC	CASSFYVGTGQETQYF
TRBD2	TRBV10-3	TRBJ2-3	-	TGTGCCATCAGTTCAACCGCAAGCGGGAGGCCCACAGATACGCAGTATTTT	CAISSTASGRPTDTQYF
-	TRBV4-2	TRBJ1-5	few	TGTGCCAGCAGCCAATCAGAAAATCAGCCCCAGCATTTT	CASSQSENQPQHF
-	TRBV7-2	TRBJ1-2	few	TGTGCCAGCAGCTTAGGGGGACAACAACTAAAGCACACCTTC	CASSLGGQQLKHTF
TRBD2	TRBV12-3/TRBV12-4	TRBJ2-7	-	TGTGCCAGCAGTACCGCTAGCGGACCTTACGAGCAGTACTTC	CASSTASGPYEQYF
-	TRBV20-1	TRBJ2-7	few	TGCAGTGCTAAAACCGGGCAATCTGCCTACGAGCAGTACTTC	CSAKTGQSAYEQYF
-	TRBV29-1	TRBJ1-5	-	TGCAGCGTTGAAGAACAGGGAGAGCAGCCCCAGCATTTT	CSVEEQGEQPQHF
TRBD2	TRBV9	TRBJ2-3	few	TGTGCCAGCAGCGTAGACCTAGCGGGAATCCTGGGGAGCACAGATACGCAGTATTTT	CASSVDLAGILGSTDTQYF
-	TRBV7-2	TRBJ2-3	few	TGTGCCAGCAGCTTATCCCTCTTTTCAGATACGCAGTATTTT	CASSLSLFSDTQYF
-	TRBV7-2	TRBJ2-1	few	TGTGCCAGCAGCCGAGACGGGACTCCGACGAATGAGCAGTTCTTC	CASSRDGTPTNEQFF
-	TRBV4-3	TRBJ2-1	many	TGCGCCAGCAGCCAAGAATCTTCACACAATGAGCAGTTCTTC	CASSQESSHNEQFF
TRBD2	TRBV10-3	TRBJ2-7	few	TGTGCCACCGGGACTAGCGGTAAAGCGGAGCAGTACTTC	CATGTSGKAEQYF
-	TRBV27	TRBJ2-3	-	TGTGCCAGCAGTTTATTGCGGGACCGAGATACGCAGTATTTT	CASSLLRDRDTQYF
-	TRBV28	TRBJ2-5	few	TGTGCCAGCAGTTTAGTTGGGGGTGCGGCAACCCAAGAGACCCAGTACTTC	CASSLVGGAATQETQYF
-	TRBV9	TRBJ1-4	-	TGTGCCAGCAGCGTAGCCACCGGAACAGAAACTAATGAAAAACTGTTTTTT	CASSVATGTETNEKLFF
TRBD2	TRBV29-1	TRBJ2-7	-	TGCAGCGTCTTCCTAGCGGGAGGCTCCTACGAGCAGTACTTC	CSVFLAGGSYEQYF
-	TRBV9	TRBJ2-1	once	TGTGCCAGCAGCGTAAGCCTCGGAGAGCAGTTCTTC	CASSVSLGEQFF
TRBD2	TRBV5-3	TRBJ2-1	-	TGTGCCAGAAGGTCGCGCGGGGTCAGACGGCGGGAGGGTAGTCGCAATGAGCAGTTCTTC	CARRSRGVRRREGSRNEQFF
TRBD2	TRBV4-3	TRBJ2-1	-	TGCGCCAGCGCGAGCGGGAGTCTTTACAATGAGCAGTTCTTC	CASASGSLYNEQFF
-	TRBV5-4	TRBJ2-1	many	TGTGCCAGCAGCTTAGGAGAGAACCAGGGTTTGGAGCAGTTCTTC	CASSLGENQGLEQFF
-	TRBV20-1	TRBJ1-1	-	TGCAGTGCCCACACAGTCGGGGGAACTGAAGCTTTCTTT	CSAHTVGGTEAFF
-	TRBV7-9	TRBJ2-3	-	TGTGCCAGCAGCTCCCCGTTTGGAGCTAGCACAGATACGCAGTATTTT	CASSSPFGASTDTQYF
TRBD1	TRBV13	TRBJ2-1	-	TGTGCCAGCAGCTTATCGGGACAGGGAAGCCATGAGCAGTTCTTC	CASSLSGQGSHEQFF
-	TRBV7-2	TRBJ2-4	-	TGTGCCAGCAGCTTACGAGGGCCCACCCAAAACATTCAGTACTTC	CASSLRGPTQNIQYF
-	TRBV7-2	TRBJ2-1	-	TGTGCCAGCAGCTTAATGGCGGCTGAGCAGTTCTTC	CASSLMAAEQFF
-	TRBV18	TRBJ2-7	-	TGTGCCAGCTCACCTACGCGGGACACTTCCTACGAGCAGTACTTC	CASSPTRDTSYEQYF
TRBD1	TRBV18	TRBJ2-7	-	TGTGCCAGCTCACCAACCGGGACAGGGTCCTACGAGCAGTACTTC	CASSPTGTGSYEQYF
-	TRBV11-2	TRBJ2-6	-	TGTGCCAGCAGCTTTAGGACAGGGAGGGTGTCTGGGGCCAACGTCCTGACTTTC	CASSFRTGRVSGANVLTF
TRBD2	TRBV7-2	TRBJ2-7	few	TGTGCCAGCAGCGGACTAGCGGCCACCTACGAGCAGTACTTC	CASSGLAATYEQYF
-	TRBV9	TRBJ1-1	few	TGTGCCAGCAGCGTAGATTATGGGGGGAATACTGAAGCTTTCTTT	CASSVDYGGNTEAFF
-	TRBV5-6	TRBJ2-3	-	TGTGCCAGCAGCTTGGTTGACACCTTTAGCACAGATACGCAGTATTTT	CASSLVDTFSTDTQYF
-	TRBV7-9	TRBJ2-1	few	TGTGCCAGCAGCTTAGAGGCAGGGTCCTTTTATGAGCAGTTCTTC	CASSLEAGSFYEQFF
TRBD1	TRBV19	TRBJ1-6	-	TGTGCCAGTGGACAGGGAGATAATTCACCCCTCCACTTT	CASGQGDNSPLHF
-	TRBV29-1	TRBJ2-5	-	TGCAGCGCCTCCGCTGGTCAAGAGACCCAGTACTTC	CSASAGQETQYF
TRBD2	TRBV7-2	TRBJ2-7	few	TGTGCCAGCAGCCCCGGGGGGGCCCACTACGAGCAGTACTTC	CASSPGGAHYEQYF
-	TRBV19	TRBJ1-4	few	TGTGCCAGTAGAGTGTTGAGGGGTGAAAAACTGTTTTTT	CASRVLRGEKLFF
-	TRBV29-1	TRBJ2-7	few	TGCAGCGTTGCCAGTCCCTACGAGCAGTACTTC	CSVASPYEQYF
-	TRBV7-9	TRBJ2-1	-	TGTGCCAGCATCCTCACATACAATGAGCAGTTCTTC	CASILTYNEQFF
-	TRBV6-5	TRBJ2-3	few	TGTGCCAGCAGTTACCTTAGCGGACGCACAGATACGCAGTATTTT	CASSYLSGRTDTQYF
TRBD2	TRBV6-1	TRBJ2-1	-	TGTGCCAGCAGGGCCGGGACTAGCGGGATGAATGAGCAGTTCTTC	CASRAGTSGMNEQFF
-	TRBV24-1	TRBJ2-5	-	TGTGCCACCAGTGATCCAGCCGGAGAGACCCAGTACTTC	CATSDPAGETQYF
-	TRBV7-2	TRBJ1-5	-	TGTGCCAGCAGCTTAGGGCGGGGGAACAATCAGCCCCAGCATTTT	CASSLGRGNNQPQHF
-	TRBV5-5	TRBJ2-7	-	TGTGCCAGCAGCTCCGGATGGGGACCCGACGAGCAGTACTTC	CASSSGWGPDEQYF
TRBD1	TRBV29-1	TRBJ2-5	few	TGCAGCGTTGGGGACAGTACCCAGTACTTC	CSVGDSTQYF
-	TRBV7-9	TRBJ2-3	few	TGTGCCAGCAGCCCCGGGACACAAAGCACAGATACGCAGTATTTT	CASSPGTQSTDTQYF
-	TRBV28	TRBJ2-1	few	TGTGCCAGCAGTTCACAGGCCATCCTGATTTACAATGAGCAGTTCTTC	CASSSQAILIYNEQFF
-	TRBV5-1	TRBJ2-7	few	TGCGCCAGCAGCTCGGGGATTTCCGAGCAGTACTTC	CASSSGISEQYF
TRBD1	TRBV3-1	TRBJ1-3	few	TGTGCCAGCAGCCAAGAGAGAACAGGGGTTGGAAACACCATATATTTT	CASSQERTGVGNTIYF
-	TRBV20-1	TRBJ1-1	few	TGCAGTGCTAGCCATGGCTTGTTGGGGGCAGGTGAAGCTTTCTTT	CSASHGLLGAGEAFF
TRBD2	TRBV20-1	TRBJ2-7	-	TGCAGTGCTAGAGATCTTGATGGGAGGGCCTGGGAGCAGTACTTC	CSARDLDGRAWEQYF
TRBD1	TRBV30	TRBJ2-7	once	TGTGCCTTGGAATACGGGACAGGCGACTACGAGCAGTACTTC	CALEYGTGDYEQYF
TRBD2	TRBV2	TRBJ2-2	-	TGTGCCAGCATAGCGGGAGTCCAAACGGCCGGGGAGCTGTTTTTT	CASIAGVQTAGELFF
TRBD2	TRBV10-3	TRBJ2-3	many	TGTGCCATCAGGGGCGAGCGGGGAGAATATACGCAGTATTTT	CAIRGERGEYTQYF
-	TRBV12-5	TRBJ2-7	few	TGTGCTAGTGGTTCCTCCGCAAGACGGGACTACGAGCAGTACTTC	CASGSSARRDYEQYF